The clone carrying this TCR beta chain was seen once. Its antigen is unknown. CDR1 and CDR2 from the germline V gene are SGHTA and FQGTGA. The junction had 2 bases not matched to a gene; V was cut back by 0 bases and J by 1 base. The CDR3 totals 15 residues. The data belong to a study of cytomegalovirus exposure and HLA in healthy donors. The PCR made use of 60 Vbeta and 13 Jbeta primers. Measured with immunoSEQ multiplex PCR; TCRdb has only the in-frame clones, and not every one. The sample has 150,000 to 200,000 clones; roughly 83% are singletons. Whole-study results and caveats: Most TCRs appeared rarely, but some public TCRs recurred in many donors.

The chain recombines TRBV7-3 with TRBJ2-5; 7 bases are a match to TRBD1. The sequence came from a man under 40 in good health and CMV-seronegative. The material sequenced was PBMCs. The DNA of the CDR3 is TGTGCCAGCAGCTTAACCGGGACAGCCCAAGAGACCCAGTACTTC. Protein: CASSLTGTAQETQYF.